This paragraph covers one T cell receptor (beta chain) sequence. Its antigen remains unidentified. The data belong to a study of shared clonotypes between healthy human individuals. Investigators spread the genomic DNA of each subset evenly over several immunoSEQ plates. The protocol was immunoSEQ multiplex PCR, while the TCRdb copy is restricted to in-frame clones and leaves out a portion. Of roughly 2,500,000 clones listed, more than 85% are singletons. Donors comprised only Caucasian adults living in Nashville, Tennessee. It was into CD45RA+ naive and CD45RA-negative memory subsets that the CD4+ cells were split. Regarding the study as a whole: Larger richness was generally estimated for naive than memory subsets.

CDR3 length: 14 amino acids. J gave up 6 bases and V 3 bases, and 5 bases lay outside the gene matches. Germline CDR1 is GTSNPN and CDR2 is SVGIG (reference sequence). This TCR came from a man between 18 and 29 years old in good health. Some clones in this sample may be carry-over from other donors' samples. The genes are TRBV30 and TRBJ2-1; 10 nucleotides line up with TRBD2. Input material: naive CD4+ T cells from PBMCs. Subset indicated: CD45RA+ positively selected. CDR3 loop: CAWSGASGSNEQFF. CDR3 coding DNA: TGTGCCTGGAGCGGAGCTAGCGGGAGCAATGAGCAGTTCTTC.